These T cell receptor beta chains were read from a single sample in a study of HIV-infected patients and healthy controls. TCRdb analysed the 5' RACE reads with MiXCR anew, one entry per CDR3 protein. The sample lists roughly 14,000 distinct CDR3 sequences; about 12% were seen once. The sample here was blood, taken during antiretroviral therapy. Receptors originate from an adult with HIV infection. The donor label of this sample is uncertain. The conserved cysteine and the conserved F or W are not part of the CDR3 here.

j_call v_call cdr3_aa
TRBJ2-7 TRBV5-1 ASSLSGRAHEHY
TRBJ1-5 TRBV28 ASTDAIYSNQPQH
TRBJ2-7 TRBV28 ASSSGQGSYEQY
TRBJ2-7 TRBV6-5 ASSYSAGTYEQY
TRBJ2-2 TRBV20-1 SARGWGELF
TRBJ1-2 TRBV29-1 SVGGVGSLYGYT
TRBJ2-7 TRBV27 ASSLFFRGRGSYEQY
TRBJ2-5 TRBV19 ASSMLANQETQY
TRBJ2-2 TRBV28 ASSPSGRAVSGELF
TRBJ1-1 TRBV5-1 ASSWYGPEDTEAF
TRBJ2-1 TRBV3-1 ASSRGFRSSYNEQF
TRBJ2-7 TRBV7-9 ASSLTGPSYEQY
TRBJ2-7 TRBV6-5 ASNINQAGAAHEQY
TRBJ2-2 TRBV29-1 SVDHGGRNTGELF
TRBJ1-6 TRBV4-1 ASSLLPGINSPLH
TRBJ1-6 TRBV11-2 ASSLDPQGANSPLH
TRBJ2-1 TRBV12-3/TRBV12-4 ASSFRNEQF
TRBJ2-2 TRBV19 ASRQNPNTGELF
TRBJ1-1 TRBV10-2 ASSELGSGTESI
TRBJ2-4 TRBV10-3 AISEGGQIAKNIQY
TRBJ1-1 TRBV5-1 ASSLDRMNTEAF
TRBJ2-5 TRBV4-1 ASSPRLMETQY
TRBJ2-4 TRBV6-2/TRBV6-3 ASSRDLGLY
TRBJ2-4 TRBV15 ATSRVEAKNIQY
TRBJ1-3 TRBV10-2 ASSESTGSGNTIY
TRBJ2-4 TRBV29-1 SVVGRREAKNIQY
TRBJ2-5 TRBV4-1 ASSQGIGQETQY
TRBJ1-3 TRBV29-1 SALQAGNTIY
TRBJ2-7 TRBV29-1 SVELSSGMSYEQY
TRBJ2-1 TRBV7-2 ASSLVLVEQF
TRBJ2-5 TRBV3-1 ASSQVTNTQETQY
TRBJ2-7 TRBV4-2 ASSQDRASGGYEQY
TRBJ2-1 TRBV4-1 ASSQENGGGPGGEQF
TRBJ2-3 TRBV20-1 SAREPTGGTDTQY
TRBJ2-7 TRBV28 ASSTRGGEHSYEQY
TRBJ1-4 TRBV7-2 ASSLTGQHNEKLF
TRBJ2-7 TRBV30 AWSVTGVGDYEQY
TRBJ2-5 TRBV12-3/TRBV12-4 ASSLTPDQETQY
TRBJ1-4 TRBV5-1 ASSGGGTNEKLF
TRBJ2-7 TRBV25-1 ASSVLDRAGNEQY
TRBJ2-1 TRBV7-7 ASSLAGFGNEQF
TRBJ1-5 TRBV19 ASSTDRDRGDQPQH
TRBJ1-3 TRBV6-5 ASKGAGKSSGNTIY
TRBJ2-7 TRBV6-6 ASSLGSSVVEQY
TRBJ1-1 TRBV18 ASSGQGQFEAF
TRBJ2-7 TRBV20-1 SARGDGSRIYEQY
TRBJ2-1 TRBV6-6 ASGYPGQGNEQF
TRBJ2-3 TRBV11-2 ASSLAADTQY
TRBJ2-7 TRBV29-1 SVEREGVEQY